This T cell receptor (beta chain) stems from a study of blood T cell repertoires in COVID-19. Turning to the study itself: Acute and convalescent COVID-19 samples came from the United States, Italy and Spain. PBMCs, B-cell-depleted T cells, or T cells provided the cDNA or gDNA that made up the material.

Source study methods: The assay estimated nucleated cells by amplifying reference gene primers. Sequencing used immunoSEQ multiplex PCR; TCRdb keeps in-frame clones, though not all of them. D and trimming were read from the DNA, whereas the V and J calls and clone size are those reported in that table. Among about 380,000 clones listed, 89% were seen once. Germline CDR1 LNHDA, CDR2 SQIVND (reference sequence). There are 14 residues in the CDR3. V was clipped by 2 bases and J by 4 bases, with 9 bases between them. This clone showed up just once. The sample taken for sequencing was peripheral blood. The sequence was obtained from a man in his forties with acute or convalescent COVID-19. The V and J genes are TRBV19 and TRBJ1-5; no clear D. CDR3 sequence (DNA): TGTGCCAGTAGTATACAACAGTTAAATCAGCCCCAGCATTTT. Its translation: CASSIQQLNQPQHF. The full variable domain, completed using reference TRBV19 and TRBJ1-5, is DGGITQSPKYLFRKEGQNVTLSCEQNLNHDAMYWYRQDPGQGLRLIYYSQIVNDFQKGDIAEGYSVSREKKESFPLTVTSAQKNPTAFYLCASSIQQLNQPQHFGDGTRLSIL.